These T cell receptor beta chains were read from a single sample in a study of cytomegalovirus exposure and HLA in healthy donors. Sequencing used immunoSEQ multiplex PCR; TCRdb keeps in-frame clones, though not all of them. In total, the table holds tens of thousands of clones. Source material: PBMCs. The receptor source for this set is a woman aged 55-70 years in good health and CMV-seronegative. CDR3s include the opening cysteine and the closing phenylalanine or tryptophan. The D gene is left open where the match is weak.

TRBJ1-4,NA,TRBV25-1,CASSELSREKLFF,TGTGCCAGCAGTGAACTTTCCCGGGAAAAACTGTTTTTT
TRBJ1-6,TRBD1,TRBV2,CASSEHRGNNSPLHF,TGTGCCAGCAGTGAGCACAGGGGGAATAATTCACCCCTCCACTTT
TRBJ1-2,TRBD1,TRBV19,CASSRGDREEDGYTF,TGTGCCAGTAGTAGGGGGGACAGGGAGGAAGATGGCTACACCTTC
TRBJ1-5,NA,TRBV4-1,CASSQVQDDQPQHF,TGCGCCAGCAGCCAGGTACAGGATGATCAGCCCCAGCATTTT
TRBJ2-1,TRBD2,TRBV18,CASSPTSGRGSEQFF,TGTGCCAGCTCACCGACTAGCGGGAGAGGGAGTGAGCAGTTCTTC
TRBJ2-3,NA,TRBV18,CASSPISGLGTDTQYF,TGTGCCAGCTCACCGATAAGCGGTCTCGGCACAGATACGCAGTATTTT
TRBJ2-1,NA,TRBV2,CASEGQSRYNEQFF,TGTGCCAGCGAAGGACAGAGTCGCTACAATGAGCAGTTCTTC
TRBJ1-1,TRBD1,TRBV6-1,CASSIQGGNTEAFF,TGTGCCAGCAGTATACAGGGGGGGAACACTGAAGCTTTCTTT
TRBJ2-2,NA,TRBV9,CASGVEAWDRGLFF,TGTGCCAGCGGCGTAGAAGCGTGGGATAGGGGGCTGTTTTTT
TRBJ2-7,NA,TRBV6-5,CASSYSSVSSYEQYF,TGTGCCAGCAGTTACTCAAGTGTAAGCTCCTACGAGCAGTACTTC
TRBJ2-1,TRBD2,TRBV6-1,CALRLADYNEQFF,TGTGCTTTAAGACTAGCAGATTACAATGAGCAGTTCTTC
TRBJ2-3,TRBD2,TRBV10-2,CASSAGTSADTQYF,TGCGCCAGCAGTGCGGGGACTAGCGCAGATACGCAGTATTTT
TRBJ1-5,NA,TRBV5-4,CARRLTQGVMNQPQHF,TGTGCCAGACGACTCACACAGGGTGTAATGAATCAGCCCCAGCATTTT
TRBJ2-1,TRBD2,TRBV7-2,CASSLGSGTSYNEQFF,TGTGCCAGCAGCTTGGGTAGCGGGACATCCTACAATGAGCAGTTCTTC
TRBJ2-2,TRBD2,TRBV10-3,CAISGTSGTLNTGELFF,TGTGCCATCAGTGGGACTAGCGGGACTTTAAACACCGGGGAGCTGTTTTTT
TRBJ2-7,NA,TRBV19,CASSGDSYEQYF,TGTGCCAGTAGCGGGGACTCTTACGAGCAGTACTTC
TRBJ1-5,TRBD1,TRBV19,CASSLGQGRNQPQHF,TGTGCCAGTAGTCTGGGACAGGGGCGCAATCAGCCCCAGCATTTT
TRBJ1-2,NA,TRBV6-5,CASSPREGSNGYTF,TGTGCCAGCAGTCCCAGGGAGGGCTCTAATGGCTACACCTTT
TRBJ2-1,NA,TRBV27,CASSLSQRSNNEQFF,TGTGCCAGCAGTTTATCTCAGCGGAGCAACAATGAGCAGTTCTTC
TRBJ1-1,TRBD1,TRBV28,CASSVPTGMNTEAFF,TGTGCCAGCAGTGTCCCGACAGGGATGAACACTGAAGCTTTCTTT
TRBJ2-3,TRBD2,TRBV7-2,CASRKRGSTDTQYF,TGTGCCAGCAGGAAGCGGGGTAGCACAGATACGCAGTATTTT
TRBJ2-6,NA,TRBV29-1,CSVEYVFSGANVLTF,TGCAGCGTTGAATATGTCTTCTCTGGGGCCAACGTCCTGACTTTC
TRBJ2-5,TRBD2,TRBV27,CASSPSGRAVETQYF,TGTGCCAGCAGTCCTAGCGGGAGGGCAGTGGAGACCCAGTACTTC
TRBJ2-7,NA,TRBV20-1,CSARDGYEQYF,TGCAGTGCTAGAGACGGCTACGAGCAGTACTTC
TRBJ2-5,NA,TRBV5-1,CASSPQGRETQYF,TGCGCCAGCAGTCCGCAGGGGCGAGAGACCCAGTACTTC
TRBJ1-2,NA,TRBV19,CATSRRAGFGYTF,TGTGCCACCTCCCGACGGGCAGGGTTCGGCTACACCTTC
TRBJ2-7,NA,TRBV30,CAWSVRGYEQYF,TGTGCCTGGAGCGTAAGGGGTTACGAGCAGTACTTC
TRBJ1-1,NA,TRBV5-6,CASSLGVAEAFF,TGTGCCAGCAGCTTGGGAGTTGCTGAAGCTTTCTTT
TRBJ2-7,TRBD2,TRBV18,CASSWLAGGKTAHEQYF,TGTGCCAGCTCGTGGCTAGCGGGAGGAAAAACCGCCCACGAGCAGTACTTC
TRBJ2-5,NA,TRBV18,CASSRGPEETQYF,TGTGCCAGCTCCCGGGGTCCAGAAGAGACCCAGTACTTC
TRBJ1-1,TRBD1,TRBV18,CASSPRGQNTEAFF,TGTGCCAGCTCACCTAGGGGGCAGAACACTGAAGCTTTCTTT
TRBJ2-7,TRBD2,TRBV5-4,CASSLAGGSYEQYF,TGTGCCAGCAGCTTAGCGGGAGGGTCCTACGAGCAGTACTTC
TRBJ2-7,NA,TRBV5-5,CASSFPGTWREQYF,TGTGCCAGCAGCTTTCCGGGCACCTGGAGGGAGCAGTACTTC
TRBJ2-5,NA,TRBV6-5,CASSYSGTQLETQYF,TGTGCCAGCAGTTACTCGGGGACACAGTTAGAGACCCAGTACTTC
TRBJ2-7,TRBD1,TRBV7-9,CASSYQGAGEQYF,TGTGCCAGCAGCTATCAGGGGGCGGGCGAGCAGTACTTC
TRBJ2-5,TRBD2,TRBV4-1,CASSPFYPSGRAGETQYF,TGCGCCAGCAGCCCCTTTTATCCTAGCGGGAGGGCCGGTGAGACCCAGTACTTC
TRBJ2-5,NA,TRBV7-2,CASSLNHGETQYF,TGTGCCAGCAGCTTAAACCACGGAGAGACCCAGTACTTC
TRBJ2-1,TRBD1,TRBV5-5,CASSPGTGSYNEQFF,TGTGCCAGCAGCCCGGGGACAGGCTCCTACAATGAGCAGTTCTTC
TRBJ1-2,TRBD1,TRBV28,CASSQGQALTYGYTF,TGTGCCAGCAGTCAAGGACAGGCCTTGACCTATGGCTACACCTTC
TRBJ2-3,NA,TRBV7-3,CASSLMTVSTDTQYF,TGTGCCAGCAGCTTAATGACAGTTAGCACAGATACGCAGTATTTT
TRBJ2-7,TRBD2,TRBV5-1,CASSFPPSGSYEQYF,TGCGCCAGCAGCTTTCCGCCTAGCGGTTCCTACGAGCAGTACTTC
TRBJ2-1,TRBD1,TRBV11-3,CASSFSGGSPFF,TGTGCCAGCAGCTTCTCAGGGGGCTCCCCGTTCTTC
TRBJ1-5,NA,TRBV7-9,CASSLATGGNQPQHF,TGTGCCAGCAGCTTAGCGACGGGGGGGAATCAGCCCCAGCATTTT
TRBJ1-2,TRBD1,TRBV29-1,CSAGTGGNYGYTF,TGCAGCGCCGGGACAGGGGGGAACTATGGCTACACCTTC
TRBJ1-1,TRBD1,TRBV30,CAWSGTGGTEAFF,TGTGCCTGGAGTGGGACAGGGGGCACTGAAGCTTTCTTT
TRBJ2-1,TRBD2,TRBV27,CASRLGLASSYNEQFF,TGTGCCAGCAGGCTGGGACTAGCCTCTTCCTACAATGAGCAGTTCTTC
TRBJ2-5,NA,TRBV6-5,CASRGRDSKETQYF,TGTGCCAGCAGGGGCCGGGACTCCAAAGAGACCCAGTACTTC
TRBJ2-7,NA,TRBV2,CASSGDSRYEQYF,TGTGCCAGCAGTGGGGACTCCCGATACGAGCAGTACTTC
TRBJ2-7,TRBD1,TRBV7-3,CASSLGTGIFYDEQYF,TGTGCCAGCAGCCTCGGGACAGGGATCTTTTACGACGAGCAGTACTTC
TRBJ2-3,TRBD2,TRBV10-3,CAISEGLAGVADTQYF,TGTGCCATCAGTGAGGGACTAGCGGGAGTGGCAGATACGCAGTATTTT
TRBJ2-1,NA,TRBV2,CASNRGAIEQFF,TGTGCCAGCAACCGGGGAGCAATTGAGCAGTTCTTC
TRBJ2-5,TRBD2,TRBV9,CASSGGLAGGETQYF,TGTGCCAGCAGCGGTGGACTAGCGGGAGGAGAGACCCAGTACTTC
TRBJ2-5,TRBD2,TRBV28,CASIVSGNAETQYF,TGTGCCAGCATCGTTAGCGGGAACGCGGAGACCCAGTACTTC